The clone carrying this T cell receptor beta chain appeared a single time. The CDR3 is 17 residues long. Germline CDR1 LGHDT, CDR2 YNNKEL (reference sequence). V was clipped by 0 bases and J by 1 base; unmatched bases: 7. Original handling: Cell counts per sample came from amplifying reference gene primers. Sequencing was performed with immunoSEQ multiplex PCR; in TCRdb, only in-frame clones are kept and a portion is missing. The V and J calls and clone size are taken from that table; D and trimming were inferred from the DNA. Of 130,000 to 150,000 clones in the sample, under 90% were seen once. The source of the sample is a study of blood T cell repertoires in COVID-19. The wider study: Acute and convalescent COVID-19 specimens originated in the United States, Italy and Spain. PBMCs, B-cell-depleted T cells, or T cells were the source of the cDNA or gDNA that made up the material.

The sample taken for sequencing was peripheral blood. The chain joins TRBV3-1 (or the pseudogene TRBV3-2) to TRBJ1-1; 8 nucleotides match TRBD1. The receptor was derived from a woman older than 75 in a cohort sampled during active or convalescent COVID-19. The CDR3 protein is CASSQDPPGGGNTEAFF. The CDR3 DNA sequence: TGTGCCAGCAGCCAAGATCCGCCAGGGGGCGGGAACACTGAAGCTTTCTTT.